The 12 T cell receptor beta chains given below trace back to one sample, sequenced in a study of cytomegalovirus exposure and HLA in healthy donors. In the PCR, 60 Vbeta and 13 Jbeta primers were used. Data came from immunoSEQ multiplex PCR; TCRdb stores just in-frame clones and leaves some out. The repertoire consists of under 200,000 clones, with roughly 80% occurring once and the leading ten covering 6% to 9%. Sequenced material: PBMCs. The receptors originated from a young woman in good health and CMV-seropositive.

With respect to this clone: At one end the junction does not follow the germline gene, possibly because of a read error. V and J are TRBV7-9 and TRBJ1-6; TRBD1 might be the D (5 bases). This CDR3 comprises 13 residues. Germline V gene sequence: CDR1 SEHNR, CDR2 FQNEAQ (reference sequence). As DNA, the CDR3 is TGTTCCAGCAGCTTATCGACAGATTCACCCCTCCACTTT. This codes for CSSSLSTDSPLHF. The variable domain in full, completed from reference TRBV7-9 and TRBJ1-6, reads DTGVSQNPRHKITKRGQNVTFRCDPISEHNRLYWYRQTLGQGPEFLTYFQNEAQLEKSRLLSDRFSAERPKGSFSTLEIQRTEQGDSAMYLCSSSLSTDSPLHFGNGTRLTVT.

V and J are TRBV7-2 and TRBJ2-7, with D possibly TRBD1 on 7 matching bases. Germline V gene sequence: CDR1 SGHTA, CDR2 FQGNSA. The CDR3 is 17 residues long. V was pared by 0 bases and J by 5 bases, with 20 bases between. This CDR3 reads CASSLALWRGLVNEQYF. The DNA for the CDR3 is TGTGCCAGCAGCTTAGCGCTCTGGAGGGGGCTGGTGAACGAGCAGTACTTC.

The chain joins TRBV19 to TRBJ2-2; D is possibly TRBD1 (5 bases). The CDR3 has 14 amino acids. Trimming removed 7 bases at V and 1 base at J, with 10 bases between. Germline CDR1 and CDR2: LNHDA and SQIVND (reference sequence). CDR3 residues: CASTPTVNTGELFF. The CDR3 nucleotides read TGTGCCAGTACCCCGACAGTGAACACCGGGGAGCTGTTTTTT.

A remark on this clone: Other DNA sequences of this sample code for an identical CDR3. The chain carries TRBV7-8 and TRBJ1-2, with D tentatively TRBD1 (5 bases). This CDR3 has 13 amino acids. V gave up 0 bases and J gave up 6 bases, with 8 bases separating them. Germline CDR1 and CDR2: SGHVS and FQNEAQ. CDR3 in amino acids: CASSLATENGYTF. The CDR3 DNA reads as TGTGCCAGCAGCTTAGCGACAGAAAATGGCTACACCTTC. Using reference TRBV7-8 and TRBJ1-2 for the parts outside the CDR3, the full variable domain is GAGVSQSPRYKVAKRGQDVALRCDPISGHVSLFWYQQALGQGPEFLTYFQNEAQLDKSGLPSDRFFAERPEGSVSTLKIQRTQQEDSAVYLCASSLATENGYTFGSGTRLTVV.

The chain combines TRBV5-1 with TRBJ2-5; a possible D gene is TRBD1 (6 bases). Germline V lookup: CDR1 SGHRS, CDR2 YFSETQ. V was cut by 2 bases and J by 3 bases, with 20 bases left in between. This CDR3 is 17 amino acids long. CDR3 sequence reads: CASSFRQAHDEEETQYF. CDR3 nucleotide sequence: TGCGCCAGCAGCTTCCGACAGGCCCACGACGAAGAAGAGACCCAGTACTTC.

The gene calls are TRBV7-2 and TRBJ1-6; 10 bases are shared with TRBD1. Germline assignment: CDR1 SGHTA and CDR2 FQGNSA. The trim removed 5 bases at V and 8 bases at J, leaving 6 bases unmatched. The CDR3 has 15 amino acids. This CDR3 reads CASSIRDRGYSPLHF. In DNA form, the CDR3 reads TGTGCCAGCAGCATAAGGGACAGGGGCTATTCACCCCTCCACTTT.

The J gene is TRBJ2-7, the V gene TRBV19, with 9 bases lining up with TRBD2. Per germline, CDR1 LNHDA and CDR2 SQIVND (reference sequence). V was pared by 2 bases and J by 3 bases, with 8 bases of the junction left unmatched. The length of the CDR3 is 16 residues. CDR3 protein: CASSIRWQRGVYEQYF. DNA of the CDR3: TGTGCCAGTAGTATACGTTGGCAGCGGGGGGTCTACGAGCAGTACTTC. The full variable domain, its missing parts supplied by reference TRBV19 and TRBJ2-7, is DGGITQSPKYLFRKEGQNVTLSCEQNLNHDAMYWYRQDPGQGLRLIYYSQIVNDFQKGDIAEGYSVSREKKESFPLTVTSAQKNPTAFYLCASSIRWQRGVYEQYFGPGTRLTVT.

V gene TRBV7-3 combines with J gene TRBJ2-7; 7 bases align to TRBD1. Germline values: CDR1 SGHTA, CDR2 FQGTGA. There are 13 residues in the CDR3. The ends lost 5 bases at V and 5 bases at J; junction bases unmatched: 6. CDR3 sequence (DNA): TGTGCCAGCAGCCCGACAGGGAGCCACGAGCAGTACTTC. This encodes CASSPTGSHEQYF. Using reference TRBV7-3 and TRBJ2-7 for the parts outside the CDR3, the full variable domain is GAGVSQTPSNKVTEKGKYVELRCDPISGHTALYWYRQSLGQGPEFLIYFQGTGAADDSGLPNDRFFAVRPEGSVSTLKIQRTERGDSAVYLCASSPTGSHEQYFGPGTRLTVT.

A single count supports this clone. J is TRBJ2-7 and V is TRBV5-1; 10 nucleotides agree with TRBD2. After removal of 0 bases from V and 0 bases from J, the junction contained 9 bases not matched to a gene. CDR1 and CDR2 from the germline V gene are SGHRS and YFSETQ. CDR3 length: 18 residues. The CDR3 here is CASSLGASGGTFSYEQYF. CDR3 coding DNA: TGCGCCAGCAGCTTGGGTGCTAGCGGGGGCACATTCTCCTACGAGCAGTACTTC.

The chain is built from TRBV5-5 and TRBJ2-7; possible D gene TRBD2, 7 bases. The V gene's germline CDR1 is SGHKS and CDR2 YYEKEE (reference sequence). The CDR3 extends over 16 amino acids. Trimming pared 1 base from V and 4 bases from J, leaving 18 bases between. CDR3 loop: CASSLRGGRTEYEQYF. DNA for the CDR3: TGTGCCAGCAGCTTGAGGGGGGGGCGGACGGAGTACGAGCAGTACTTC.

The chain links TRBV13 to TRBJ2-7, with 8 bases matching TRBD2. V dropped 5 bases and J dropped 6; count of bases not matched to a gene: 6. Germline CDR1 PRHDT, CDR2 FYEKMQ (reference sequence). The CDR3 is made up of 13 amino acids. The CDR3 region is CASSRGGAGEQYF. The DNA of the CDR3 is TGTGCCAGCAGCCGGGGGGGGGCGGGCGAGCAGTACTTC.

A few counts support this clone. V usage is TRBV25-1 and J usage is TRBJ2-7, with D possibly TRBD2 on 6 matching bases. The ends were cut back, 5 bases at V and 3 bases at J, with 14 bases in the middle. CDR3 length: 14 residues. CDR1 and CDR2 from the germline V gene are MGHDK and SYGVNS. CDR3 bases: TGTGCCAGCAGTCAGAGCGGGCGCTACTACGAGCAGTACTTC. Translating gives CASSQSGRYYEQYF.